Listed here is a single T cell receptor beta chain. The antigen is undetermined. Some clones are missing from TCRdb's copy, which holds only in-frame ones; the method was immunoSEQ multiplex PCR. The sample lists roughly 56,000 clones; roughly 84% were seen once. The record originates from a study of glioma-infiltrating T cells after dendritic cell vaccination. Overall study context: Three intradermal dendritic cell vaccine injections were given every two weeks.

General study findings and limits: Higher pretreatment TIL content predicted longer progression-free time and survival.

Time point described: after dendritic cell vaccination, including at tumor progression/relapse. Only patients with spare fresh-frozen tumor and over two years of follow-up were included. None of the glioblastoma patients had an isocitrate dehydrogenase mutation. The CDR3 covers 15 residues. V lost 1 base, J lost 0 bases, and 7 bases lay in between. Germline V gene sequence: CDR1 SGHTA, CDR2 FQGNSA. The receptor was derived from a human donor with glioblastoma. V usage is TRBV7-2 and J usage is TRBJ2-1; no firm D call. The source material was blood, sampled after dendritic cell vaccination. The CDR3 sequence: CASSLVTSSYNEQFF. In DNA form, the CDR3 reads TGTGCCAGCAGCTTAGTCACGAGCTCCTACAATGAGCAGTTCTTC.